This is a list of T cell receptor beta chains from one sample in a study of cytomegalovirus exposure and HLA in healthy donors. The assay was immunoSEQ multiplex PCR, and TCRdb's table has in-frame clones only and misses some. In the table there are some 150,000 clones, roughly 80% of which are singletons. Sequenced sample: PBMCs. The receptors shown here come from a young woman in good health and CMV-seropositive. CDR3s include the opening cysteine and the closing phenylalanine or tryptophan. D genes are given only for firm matches. Some rows mark clone size as missing; the rest say once, few, many or name a class of expanded clone.

D	size	V	J	DNA	CDR3
TRBD2	once	TRBV5-1	TRBJ2-7	TGCGCCAGCGGTTCCCCGGGGACTAGCGGGGCGGAATCCTACGAGCAGTACTTC	CASGSPGTSGAESYEQYF
NA	NA	TRBV7-9	TRBJ2-3	TGTGCCAGCAGCTTATCAAGCGTAAGCACAGATACGCAGTATTTT	CASSLSSVSTDTQYF
NA	NA	TRBV29-1	TRBJ1-1	TGCAGCGTTGATCAGGGTGACACTGAAGCTTTCTTT	CSVDQGDTEAFF
NA	NA	TRBV4-1	TRBJ2-3	TGCGCCAGCAGCCAAGGACTCGGGCAGTATTTT	CASSQGLGQYF
NA	NA	TRBV5-1	TRBJ2-1	TGCGCCAGCAGCCCCCAGGCCCGCTCCTACAATGAGCAGTTCTTC	CASSPQARSYNEQFF
NA	NA	TRBV10-1	TRBJ1-3	TGCGCCAGCAGTGAGTCCGAACAGGGTTCTGGAAACACCATATATTTT	CASSESEQGSGNTIYF
TRBD1	few	TRBV30	TRBJ1-5	TGTGCCTGGAGTGGGGGACAGGGTCGTCAGCCCCAGCATTTT	CAWSGGQGRQPQHF
TRBD1	NA	TRBV28	TRBJ1-2	TGTGCCAGCAGTAAAACACAGGGGAACTATGGCTACACCTTC	CASSKTQGNYGYTF
TRBD2	NA	TRBV7-2	TRBJ2-2	TGTGCCAGCAGCATACCGGGACTAGCGGGGGGGACCGGGGAGCTGTTTTTT	CASSIPGLAGGTGELFF
NA	NA	TRBV23-1	TRBJ1-1	TGCGCCAGCAGACTCATACAGGATCAGTTCACTGAAGCTTTCTTT	CASRLIQDQFTEAFF
NA	NA	TRBV6-5	TRBJ2-1	TGTGCCAGCAGACTAGCTGGTAACAATGAGCAGTTCTTC	CASRLAGNNEQFF
NA	NA	TRBV7-8	TRBJ1-3	TGTGCCAGCAGCTTGTGGTTGCTGGGGGAGGCTGGAAACACCATATATTTT	CASSLWLLGEAGNTIYF
NA	NA	TRBV5-4	TRBJ1-1	TGTGCCAGCAGCTTAGGGTTAGAGGGAAAAACTGAAGCTTTCTTT	CASSLGLEGKTEAFF
TRBD1	NA	TRBV10-1	TRBJ2-1	TGCGCCAGCAGTGAGTCGACTCGCTTACAGGGGATGTACAATGAGCAGTTCTTC	CASSESTRLQGMYNEQFF
NA	NA	TRBV7-6	TRBJ2-3	TGTGCCAGCAGCTTAGCTGTCGGACAGAGCACAGATACGCAGTATTTT	CASSLAVGQSTDTQYF
NA	few	TRBV21-1	TRBJ2-3	TGTGCCAGCAGCCTCGACAGGGATAACACAGATACGCAGTATTTT	CASSLDRDNTDTQYF
TRBD1	NA	TRBV19	TRBJ1-5	TGTGCCAGTAGTACCAACATTGGACAGGGGGATGTTCTGGTCGATCAGCCCCAGCATTTT	CASSTNIGQGDVLVDQPQHF
TRBD1	NA	TRBV7-2	TRBJ1-4	TGTGCCAGCAGCTTCCAACTACAGGGGGCTCGGGAAAAACTGTTTTTT	CASSFQLQGAREKLFF
NA	NA	TRBV2	TRBJ2-1	TGTGCCAGCAGTGAAGGGAGGGGCCCGGGGAATGAGCAGTTCTTC	CASSEGRGPGNEQFF
NA	NA	TRBV7-2	TRBJ2-5	TGTGCCAGCAGCCGCGGCGTTCAAGAGACCCAGTACTTC	CASSRGVQETQYF
TRBD2	NA	TRBV19	TRBJ2-7	TGTGCCAGTAGATCTACGGGGGGGTTTGCCTACGAGCAGTACTTC	CASRSTGGFAYEQYF
NA	NA	TRBV4-2	TRBJ2-7	TGTGCCAGCAGCCAAGATCTTGAGCACTACGAGCAGTACTTC	CASSQDLEHYEQYF
NA	few	TRBV30	TRBJ1-6	TGTGCCGGTGGGCAGAGCACCCTCCACTTT	CAGGQSTLHF
NA	NA	TRBV29-1	TRBJ2-7	TGCAGCGTTGCGGACAGCTACGAGCAGTACTTC	CSVADSYEQYF
TRBD1	NA	TRBV28	TRBJ1-5	TGTGCCAGCAGCAGGGGGCCAAGGCAGCCCCAGCATTTT	CASSRGPRQPQHF
TRBD1	NA	TRBV4-1	TRBJ1-4	TGCGCCAGCAGCCAACCGGGACAGAGGCAAAAACTGTTTTTT	CASSQPGQRQKLFF
NA	NA	TRBV11-2	TRBJ2-3	TGTGCCAGCAGCTTAGATCTTACAGGCCGCACAGATACGCAGTATTTT	CASSLDLTGRTDTQYF
NA	NA	TRBV9	TRBJ1-2	TGTGCCAGCAGCGTAGAAGCGGGAGGCTACACCTTC	CASSVEAGGYTF
NA	once	TRBV23-1	TRBJ2-5	TGCGCCAGCAGTCAAACAGCCGACGCGGGTGAGACGTACCAAGAGACCCAGTACTTC	CASSQTADAGETYQETQYF
TRBD2	NA	TRBV5-6	TRBJ2-5	TGTGCCAGCAGCGATAGCGGGGGAGACCAAGAGACCCAGTACTTC	CASSDSGGDQETQYF
TRBD1	few	TRBV30	TRBJ1-1	TGTGCCTGGAACAGGGGAGGCACGGACACTGAAGCTTTCTTT	CAWNRGGTDTEAFF
TRBD1	NA	TRBV7-9	TRBJ1-1	TGTTCCAGCAGCCCCGGACAGGGTTTGGACACTGAAGCTTTCTTT	CSSSPGQGLDTEAFF
TRBD2	NA	TRBV7-9	TRBJ2-2	TGTGCCAGCAGCTTAGACCGGGTAGCGGGGTACACCGGGGAGCTGTTTTTT	CASSLDRVAGYTGELFF
NA	NA	TRBV7-3	TRBJ2-3	TGTGCCAGCAGCTCCCAATCGGACAGAGGCACAGATACGCAGTATTTT	CASSSQSDRGTDTQYF
TRBD1	NA	TRBV19	TRBJ1-1	TGTGCCAGCTCAGCTGGACAGGGGAGTTCGGTCACTGAAGCTTTCTTT	CASSAGQGSSVTEAFF
TRBD1	NA	TRBV10-2	TRBJ2-7	TGCGCCAGCTCGCGGACAGGGGAATACGAGCAGTACTTC	CASSRTGEYEQYF
NA	few	TRBV7-9	TRBJ1-2	TGTGCCAGCAGCTTTTGGGGCCAGTCGGGCTACACCTTC	CASSFWGQSGYTF
NA	NA	TRBV27	TRBJ2-3	TGTGCCAGCACTTCGGCAGGGTTCGAAGGAGATACGCAGTATTTT	CASTSAGFEGDTQYF
NA	NA	TRBV7-6	TRBJ2-7	TGTGCCAGCAGCCTAAATAGCGGTTACGAGCAGTACTTC	CASSLNSGYEQYF
NA	NA	TRBV4-3	TRBJ2-7	TGCGCCAGCAGCCAAGAGTCGACAGTTTCCTCCTACGAGCAGTACTTC	CASSQESTVSSYEQYF
NA	NA	TRBV4-1	TRBJ2-5	TGCGCCAGCAGCCCCCCTAGCACAGAGACCCAGTACTTC	CASSPPSTETQYF
NA	once	TRBV29-1	TRBJ2-7	TGCAGCCCTGGGGTCGGGGGGCGCGTAGTTTGCTACGAGCAGTACTTC	CSPGVGGRVVCYEQYF
TRBD2	NA	TRBV7-3	TRBJ2-1	TGTGCCAGCAGTCTTAGCTCTAGCGGGGACCTTGGCTATGAGCAGTTCTTC	CASSLSSSGDLGYEQFF
NA	NA	TRBV6-1	TRBJ1-2	TGTGCCAGCAGTGAAGTAGGGAGGTCGGATGCAGGCTACACCTTC	CASSEVGRSDAGYTF
TRBD2	NA	TRBV7-6	TRBJ2-1	TGTGCCAGCAGCTTAGGGGGCGGGGGGGCCGGAAATGAGCAGTTCTTC	CASSLGGGGAGNEQFF
TRBD2	NA	TRBV11-1	TRBJ2-3	TGTGCCAGCAGCTTTTCGACTAGCGGCCTCACAGATACGCAGTATTTT	CASSFSTSGLTDTQYF